This TCR beta chain is from a study of shared clonotypes between healthy human individuals. At the level of the study: CD4 naive and CD4 memory each took three plates per donor, while CD8 naive took two and CD8 memory one.

V was pared by 0 bases and J by 6 bases, with 4 bases of the junction left unmatched. Germline CDR1 SGDLS, CDR2 YYNGEE. The CDR3 has 15 amino acids. Note on this clone: The target antigen is unknown.

General study results and limits: Larger estimated richness was generally recorded for naive subsets relative to memory subsets.

The method was immunoSEQ multiplex PCR; TCRdb's version includes in-frame clones alone and lacks a portion of them. The sample contains about 380,000 clones, roughly 96% of which appear only once. The chain employs TRBV9 and TRBJ2-1, with 9 bases fitting TRBD2. This TCR came from a man under 40 in good health. The sequencing sample was made of memory CD8+ T cells sorted from blood. Stated subset: CD45RO+ cells pooled with CCR7-negative TemRA cells. DNA for the CDR3: TGTGCCAGCAGCGTAGCCGGGACTAGCATCAATGAGCAGTTCTTC. This encodes CASSVAGTSINEQFF.